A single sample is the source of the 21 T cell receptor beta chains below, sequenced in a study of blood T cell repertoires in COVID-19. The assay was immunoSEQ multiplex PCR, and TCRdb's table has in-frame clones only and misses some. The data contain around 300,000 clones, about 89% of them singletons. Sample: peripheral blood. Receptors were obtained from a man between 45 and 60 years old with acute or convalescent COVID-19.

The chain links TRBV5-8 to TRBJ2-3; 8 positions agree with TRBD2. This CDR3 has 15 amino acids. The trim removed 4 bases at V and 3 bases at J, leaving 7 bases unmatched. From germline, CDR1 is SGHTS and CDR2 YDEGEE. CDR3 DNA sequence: TGTGCCAGCAGCCCCATACCGGGAGGGACAGATACGCAGTATTTT. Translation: CASSPIPGGTDTQYF.

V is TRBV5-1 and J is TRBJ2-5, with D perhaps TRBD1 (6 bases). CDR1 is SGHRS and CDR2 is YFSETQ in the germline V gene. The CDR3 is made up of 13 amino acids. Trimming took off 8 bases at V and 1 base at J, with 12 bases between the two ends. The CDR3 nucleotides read TGCGCCAGTTCTGGGGACACCCAAGAGACCCAGTACTTC. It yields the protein CASSGDTQETQYF.

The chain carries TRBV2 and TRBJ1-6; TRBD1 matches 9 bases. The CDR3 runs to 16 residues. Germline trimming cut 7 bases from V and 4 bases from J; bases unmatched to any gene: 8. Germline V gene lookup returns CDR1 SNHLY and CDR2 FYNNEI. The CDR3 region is CASKGTGSNYNSPLHF. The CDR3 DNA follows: TGTGCCAGCAAAGGGACAGGGAGTAATTATAATTCACCCCTCCACTTT.

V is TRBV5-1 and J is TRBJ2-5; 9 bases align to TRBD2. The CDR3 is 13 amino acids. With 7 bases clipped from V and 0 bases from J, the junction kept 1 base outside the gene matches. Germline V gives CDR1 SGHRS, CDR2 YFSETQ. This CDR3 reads CASSSGDQETQYF. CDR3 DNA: TGCGCCAGCTCTAGCGGGGACCAAGAGACCCAGTACTTC.

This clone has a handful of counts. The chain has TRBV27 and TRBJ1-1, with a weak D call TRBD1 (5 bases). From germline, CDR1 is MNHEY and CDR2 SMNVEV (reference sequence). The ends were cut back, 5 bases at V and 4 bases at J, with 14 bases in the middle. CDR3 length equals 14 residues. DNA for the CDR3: TGTGCCAGCAGTGGGACTCAATGGGGCACTGAAGCTTTCTTT. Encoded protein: CASSGTQWGTEAFF.

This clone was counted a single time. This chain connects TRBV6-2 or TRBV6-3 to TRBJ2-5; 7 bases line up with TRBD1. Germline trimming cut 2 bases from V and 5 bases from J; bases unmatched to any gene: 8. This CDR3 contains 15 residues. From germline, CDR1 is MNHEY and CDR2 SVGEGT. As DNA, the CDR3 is TGTGCCAGCAGTTACCCTACAGGGGTTCGGGAGACCCAGTACTTC. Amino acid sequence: CASSYPTGVRETQYF.

The CDR3 DNA follows: TGTGCCTCTCGCCCTGGGACTGGGATCTGGTATGGCTACACCTTC. Its translation: CASRPGTGIWYGYTF. The V and J genes are TRBV5-6 and TRBJ1-2; perhaps TRBD1 as D (5 bases). From germline, CDR1 is SGHDT and CDR2 YYEEEE. V was pared by 10 bases and J by 5 bases, with 24 bases between. There are 15 residues in the CDR3.

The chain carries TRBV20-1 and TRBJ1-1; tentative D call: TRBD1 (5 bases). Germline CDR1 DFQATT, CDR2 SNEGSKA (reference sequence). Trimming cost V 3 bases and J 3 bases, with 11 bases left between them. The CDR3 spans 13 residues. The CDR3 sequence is CSASPGSDTEAFF. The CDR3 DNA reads TGCAGTGCTAGTCCAGGGTCGGACACTGAAGCTTTCTTT.

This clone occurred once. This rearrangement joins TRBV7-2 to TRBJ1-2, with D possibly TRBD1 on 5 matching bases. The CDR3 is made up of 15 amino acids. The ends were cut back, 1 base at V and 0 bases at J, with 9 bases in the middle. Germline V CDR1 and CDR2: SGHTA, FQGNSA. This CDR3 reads CASSLVWGSNYGYTF. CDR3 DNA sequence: TGTGCCAGCAGCTTAGTTTGGGGCTCTAACTATGGCTACACCTTC.

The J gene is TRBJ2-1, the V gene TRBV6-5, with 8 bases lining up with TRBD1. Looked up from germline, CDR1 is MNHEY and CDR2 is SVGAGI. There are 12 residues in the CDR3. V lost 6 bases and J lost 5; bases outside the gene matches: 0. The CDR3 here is CASRTGDNEQFF. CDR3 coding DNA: TGTGCCAGCAGGACAGGGGACAATGAGCAGTTCTTC.

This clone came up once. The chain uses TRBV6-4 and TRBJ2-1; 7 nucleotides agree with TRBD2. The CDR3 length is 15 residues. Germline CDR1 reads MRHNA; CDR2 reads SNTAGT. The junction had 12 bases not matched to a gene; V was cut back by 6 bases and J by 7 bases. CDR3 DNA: TGTGCCAGCAGCCCACAGACAGCGGGGCTAAATGAGCAGTTCTTC. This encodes CASSPQTAGLNEQFF.

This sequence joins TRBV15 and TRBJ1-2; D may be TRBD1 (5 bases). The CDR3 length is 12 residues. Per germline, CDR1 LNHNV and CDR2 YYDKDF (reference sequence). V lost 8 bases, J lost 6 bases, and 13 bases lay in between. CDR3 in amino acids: CATSGGGNGYTF. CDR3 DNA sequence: TGTGCCACCTCGGGCGGGGGGAATGGCTACACCTTC.

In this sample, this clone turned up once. The CDR3: CASSQAIASGNTIYF. The CDR3 DNA reads as TGTGCCAGCAGCCAAGCGATAGCCTCTGGAAACACCATATATTTT. J is TRBJ1-3 and V is TRBV14; no clear D. The ends were cut back, 1 base at V and 0 bases at J, with 7 bases in the middle. The CDR3 extends over 15 amino acids. The germline gives CDR1 SGHDN, CDR2 FVKESK.

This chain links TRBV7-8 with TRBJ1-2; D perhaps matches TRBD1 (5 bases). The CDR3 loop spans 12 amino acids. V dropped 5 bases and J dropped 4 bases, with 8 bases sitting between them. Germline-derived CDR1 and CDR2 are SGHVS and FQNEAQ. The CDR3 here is CASSPDTYGYTF. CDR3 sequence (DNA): TGTGCCAGCAGCCCGGACACCTATGGCTACACCTTC.

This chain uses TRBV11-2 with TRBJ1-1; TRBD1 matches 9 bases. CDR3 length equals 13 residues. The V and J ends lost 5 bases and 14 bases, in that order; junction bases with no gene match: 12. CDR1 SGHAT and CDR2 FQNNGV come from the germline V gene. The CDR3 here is CASSAPGQGILFF. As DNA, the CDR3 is TGTGCCAGCAGCGCCCCTGGACAGGGGATCCTATTCTTT.

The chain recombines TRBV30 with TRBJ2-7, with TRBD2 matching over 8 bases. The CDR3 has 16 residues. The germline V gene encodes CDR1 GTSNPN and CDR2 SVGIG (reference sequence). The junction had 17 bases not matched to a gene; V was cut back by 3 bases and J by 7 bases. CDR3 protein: CAWSQTSTTGGLEQYF. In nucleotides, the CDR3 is TGTGCCTGGAGCCAAACTTCGACAACGGGGGGGCTTGAGCAGTACTTC. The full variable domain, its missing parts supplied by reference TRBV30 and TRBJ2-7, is SQTIHQWPATLVQPVGSPLSLECTVEGTSNPNLYWYRQAAGRGLQLLFYSVGIGQISSEVPQNLSASRPQDRQFILSSKKLLLSDSGFYLCAWSQTSTTGGLEQYFGPGTRLTVT.

CDR3 sequence reads: CSATGLARPPGEQFF. The CDR3 nucleotides are TGCAGCGCCACCGGACTAGCGAGACCCCCTGGCGAGCAGTTCTTC. The rearrangement uses TRBV29-1 and TRBJ2-1; 9 positions match TRBD2. The CDR3 is 15 amino acids. Trimming at V came to 7 bases and at J to 10 bases, leaving 17 bases not matched to a gene. Per the germline V gene, CDR1 is SQVTM and CDR2 is ANQGSEA.

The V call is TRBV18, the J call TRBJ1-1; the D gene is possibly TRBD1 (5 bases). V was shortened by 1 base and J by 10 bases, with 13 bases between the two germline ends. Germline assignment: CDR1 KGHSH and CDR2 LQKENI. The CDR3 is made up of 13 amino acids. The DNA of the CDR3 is TGTGCCAGCTCACCACAGGGATTGGGGGGAGCTTTCTTT. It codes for CASSPQGLGGAFF.

The CDR3 DNA is TGTGCCAGCACCCTCGGTGGGACAGGGTCGAATCAGCCCCAGCATTTT. Amino acid sequence: CASTLGGTGSNQPQHF. This chain links TRBV6-6 with TRBJ1-5; 9 bases are shared with TRBD1. The CDR3 sequence is 16 residues long. V trimming: 7 bases; J trimming: 4 bases; junction bases outside the gene matches: 11. The germline V gene has CDR1 MNHNY and CDR2 SVGAGI (reference sequence).

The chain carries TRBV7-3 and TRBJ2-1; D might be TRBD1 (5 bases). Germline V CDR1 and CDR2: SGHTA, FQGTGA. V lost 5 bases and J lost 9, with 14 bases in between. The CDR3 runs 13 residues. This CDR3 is CASSPAQGTEQFF. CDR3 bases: TGTGCCAGCAGCCCCGCCCAGGGAACTGAGCAGTTCTTC.

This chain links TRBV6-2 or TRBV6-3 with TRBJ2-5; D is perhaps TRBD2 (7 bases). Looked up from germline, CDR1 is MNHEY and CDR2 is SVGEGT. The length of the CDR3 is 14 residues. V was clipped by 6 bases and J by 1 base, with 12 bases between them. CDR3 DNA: TGTGCCAGCAGCCTAGGGGGGGCCCAAGAGACCCAGTACTTC. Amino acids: CASSLGGAQETQYF.